The 7 T cell receptor beta chains reported below all come from one sample, sequenced in a study of blood T cell repertoires in COVID-19. Some clones are missing from TCRdb's copy, which holds only in-frame ones; the method was immunoSEQ multiplex PCR. The top ten clones hold about an eighth of a sample with about 180,000 clones, roughly 81% of them seen once. The sequenced sample consisted of peripheral blood. All receptors come from a woman aged 80 or over with COVID-19, enrolled during active disease.

The chain uses TRBV9 and TRBJ2-3; TRBD2 agrees at 9 bases. CDR3 length equals 14 residues. J was trimmed by 6 bases and V by 4 bases; bases with no gene match: 6. CDR1 is SGDLS, CDR2 YYNGEE, per germline. In DNA, the CDR3 is TGTGCCAGCAGCCCAGCGGGGGGCCTGGATACGCAGTATTTT. Translating gives CASSPAGGLDTQYF.

This clone has only a few counts. The chain is built from TRBV30 and TRBJ1-6; TRBD1 agrees at 9 bases. The CDR3 length is 14 residues. J was trimmed by 8 bases and V by 6 bases; bases with no gene match: 8. Germline CDR1 and CDR2: GTSNPN and SVGIG (reference sequence). As DNA, the CDR3 is TGTGCCTGCGCGCGGGACAGGGCCTATTCACCCCTCCACTTT. As protein: CACARDRAYSPLHF.

V is TRBV2 and J is TRBJ1-2; 9 bases align to TRBD1. This CDR3 region has 15 residues. V gave up 2 bases and J gave up 5 bases; unmatched junction bases: 6. In germline, CDR1 is SNHLY, CDR2 FYNNEI. CDR3 nucleotide sequence: TGTGCCAGCAGTGAACTAGGGACAGGGACATATGGCTACACCTTC. Its protein product is CASSELGTGTYGYTF.

The J gene is TRBJ2-7, the V gene TRBV4-1; TRBD1 matches at 10 bases. There are 16 residues in the CDR3. V lost 1 base and J lost 3; bases outside the gene matches: 6. Germline V CDR1 and CDR2: MGHRA, YSYEKL. The CDR3 DNA is TGCGCCAGCAGCCAAGTATCTGGGGACAGGGGCTACGAGCAGTACTTC. Residues: CASSQVSGDRGYEQYF.

The V call is TRBV20-1, the J call TRBJ2-5; 12 positions agree with TRBD2. Germline CDR1 and CDR2: DFQATT and SNEGSKA (reference sequence). The junction had 3 bases not matched to a gene; V was cut back by 3 bases and J by 1 base. The CDR3 runs 15 residues. The CDR3 DNA reads as TGCAGTGCTAGTGCTAGCGGGAGGGCCCAAGAGACCCAGTACTTC. This translates into CSASASGRAQETQYF.

This chain links TRBV7-9 with TRBJ1-3, with D perhaps matching TRBD1 (6 bases). The CDR3 is 15 residues long. Germline-derived CDR1 and CDR2 are SEHNR and FQNEAQ (reference sequence). With 0 bases removed from V and 1 base from J, the gap between germline ends came to 7 bases. The chain's CDR3 is CASSLAGASGNTIYF. The CDR3, as DNA: TGTGCCAGCAGCTTAGCGGGGGCATCTGGAAACACCATATATTTT.

The chain uses TRBV10-3 and TRBJ2-1, with TRBD2 identical over 7 bases. The CDR3 has 13 amino acids. V shed 0 bases, J shed 9 bases, and the junction held 2 bases outside the gene matches. Per germline, CDR1 ENHRY and CDR2 SYGVKD. CDR3 sequence: CAISESGGLEQFF. The CDR3, as DNA: TGTGCCATCAGTGAGTCGGGAGGGCTTGAGCAGTTCTTC.